This T cell receptor (beta chain) was recovered during a study of post-analysis software for immune sequencing data. Study-level background: Relapsing-remitting, secondary progressive and progressive-relapsing courses of multiple sclerosis were included.

Worth noting for this clonotype: The antigen remains undetermined.

The authors incorporated unique molecular identifiers into the TCR beta cDNA libraries. TCRdb ran MiXCR on the PCR reads and lists one entry per CDR3 protein. The sample records some 690,000 distinct CDR3 sequences, 59% being singletons. The V segment lost 4 bases and the J segment 5 bases; nucleotides outside the gene matches: 18. This CDR3 is built from 18 residues. CDR1 is SGHDT, CDR2 YYEEEE, per germline. Whole-study findings and limits: Controls showed lower frequencies than patients for roughly five TRBV segments, and TRBV5-6, TRBV5-1 and TRBV20-1 were among these.

V is TRBV5-6 and J is TRBJ2-1; 7 nucleotides agree with TRBD2. The material sequenced was blood. The sequence was collected from a girl aged 2 to 9 with multiple sclerosis. This CDR3 is CASSPGPSGGGTHNEQFF. The CDR3 nucleotides read TGTGCCAGCAGCCCGGGACCATCGGGGGGTGGGACCCACAATGAGCAGTTCTTC.